This TCR beta chain was sequenced in a study of T cell repertoires in cytomegalovirus infection. Study as a whole: Signatures in public TCR beta sequences pointed to both CMV infection and matching HLA type.

V was clipped by 5 bases and J by 4 bases; unmatched bases: 5. The germline V gene encodes CDR1 SGHTA and CDR2 FQGNSA. This CDR3 has 14 amino acids. At least ten counts were recorded for this clonotype. Its antigen remains unknown. MiXCR, applied by TCRdb to the reads, yields one record per CDR3 protein. The profile shows about 490,000 distinct CDR3 sequences, 16% of them singletons. Study findings and constraints: There were carriers of CMV plus the relevant HLA, and cumulative public TCR beta family frequency identified them. The ex vivo response was dominated by HLA-C-restricted CMV-specific TCR beta clonotypes.

The source material was CD8+ T cells from PBMCs. The receptor comes from a human donor in good health (CMV status not recorded). Some clones in this sample may be carry-over from other donors' samples. The V call is TRBV7-2, the J call TRBJ2-1; 7 nucleotides line up with TRBD1. The CDR3 nucleotides are TGTGCCAGCAGCCCGAAGGGACAGTACAATGAGCAGTTCTTC. Encoded protein: CASSPKGQYNEQFF. Full variable domain (missing parts from reference TRBV7-2 and TRBJ2-1): GAGVSQSPSNKVTEKGKDVELRCDPISGHTALYWYRQSLGQGLEFLIYFQGNSAPDKSGLPSDRFSAERTGGSVSTLTIQRTQQEDSAVYLCASSPKGQYNEQFFGPGTRLTVL.